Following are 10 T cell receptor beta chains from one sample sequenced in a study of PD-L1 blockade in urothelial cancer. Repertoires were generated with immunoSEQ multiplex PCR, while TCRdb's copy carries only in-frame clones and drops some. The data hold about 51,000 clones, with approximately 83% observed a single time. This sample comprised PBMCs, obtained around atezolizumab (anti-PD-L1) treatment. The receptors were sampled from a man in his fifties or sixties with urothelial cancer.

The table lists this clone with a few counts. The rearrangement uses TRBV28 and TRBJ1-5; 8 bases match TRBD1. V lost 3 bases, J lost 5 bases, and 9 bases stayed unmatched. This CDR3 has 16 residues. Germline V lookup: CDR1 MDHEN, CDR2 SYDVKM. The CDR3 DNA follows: TGTGCCAGCAGTTTCATGGCCAGGGGGCTCGATCAGCCCCAGCATTTT. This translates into CASSFMARGLDQPQHF. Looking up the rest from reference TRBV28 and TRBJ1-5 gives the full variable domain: DVKVTQSSRYLVKRTGEKVFLECVQDMDHENMFWYRQDPGLGLRLIYFSYDVKMKEKGDIPEGYSVSREKKERFSLILESASTNQTSMYLCASSFMARGLDQPQHFGDGTRLSIL.

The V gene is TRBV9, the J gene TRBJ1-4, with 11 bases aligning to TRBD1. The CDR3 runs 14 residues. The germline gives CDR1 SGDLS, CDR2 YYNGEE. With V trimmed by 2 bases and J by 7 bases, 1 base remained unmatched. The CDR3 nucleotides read TGTGCCAGCAGCGTGGGACAGGGGGGTGAAAAACTGTTTTTT. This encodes CASSVGQGGEKLFF.

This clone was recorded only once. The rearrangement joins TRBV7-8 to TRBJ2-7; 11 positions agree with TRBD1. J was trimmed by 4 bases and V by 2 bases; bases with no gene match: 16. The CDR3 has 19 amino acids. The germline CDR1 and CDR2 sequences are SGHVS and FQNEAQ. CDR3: CASSLRPPAGQGAKYEQYF. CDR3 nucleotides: TGTGCCAGCAGCTTAAGGCCCCCCGCCGGACAGGGGGCTAAATACGAGCAGTACTTC.

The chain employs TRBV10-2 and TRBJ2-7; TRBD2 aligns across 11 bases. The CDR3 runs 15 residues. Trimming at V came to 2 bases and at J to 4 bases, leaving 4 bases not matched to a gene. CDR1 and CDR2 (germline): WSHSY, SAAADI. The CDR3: CASSEISSGRYEQYF. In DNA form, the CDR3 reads TGCGCCAGCAGTGAGATATCTAGCGGGAGGTACGAGCAGTACTTC.

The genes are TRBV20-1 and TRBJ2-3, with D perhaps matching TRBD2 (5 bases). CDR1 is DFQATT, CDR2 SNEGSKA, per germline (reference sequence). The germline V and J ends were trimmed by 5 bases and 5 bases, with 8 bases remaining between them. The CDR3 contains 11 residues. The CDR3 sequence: CSASGRDTQYF. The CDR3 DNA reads TGCAGTGCTTCGGGGAGAGATACGCAGTATTTT.

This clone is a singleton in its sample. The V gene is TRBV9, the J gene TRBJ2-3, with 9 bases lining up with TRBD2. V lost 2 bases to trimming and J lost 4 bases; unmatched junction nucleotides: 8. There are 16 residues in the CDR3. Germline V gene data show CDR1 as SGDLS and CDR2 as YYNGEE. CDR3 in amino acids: CASSVRLAGASDTQYF. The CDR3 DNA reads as TGTGCCAGCAGCGTTCGCTTAGCGGGAGCCTCAGATACGCAGTATTTT.

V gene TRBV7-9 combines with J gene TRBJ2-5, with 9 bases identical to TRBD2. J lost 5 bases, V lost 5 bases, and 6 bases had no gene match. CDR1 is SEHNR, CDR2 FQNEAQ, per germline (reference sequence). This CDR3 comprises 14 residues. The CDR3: CASSPSGIRETQYF. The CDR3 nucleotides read TGTGCCAGCAGCCCTAGCGGGATCCGGGAGACCCAGTACTTC.

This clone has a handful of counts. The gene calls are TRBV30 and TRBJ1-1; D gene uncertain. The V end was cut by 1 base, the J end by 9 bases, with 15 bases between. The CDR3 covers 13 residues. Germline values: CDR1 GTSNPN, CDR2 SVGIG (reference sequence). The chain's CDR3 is CAWSDSGKKKAFF. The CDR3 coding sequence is TGTGCCTGGAGTGATTCGGGGAAAAAGAAAGCTTTCTTT.

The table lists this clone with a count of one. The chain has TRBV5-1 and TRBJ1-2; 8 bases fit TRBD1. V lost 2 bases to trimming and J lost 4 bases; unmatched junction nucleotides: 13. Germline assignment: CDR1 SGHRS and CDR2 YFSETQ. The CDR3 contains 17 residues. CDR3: CASSFLQGAKTGYGYTF. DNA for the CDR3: TGCGCCAGCAGCTTTTTGCAGGGGGCTAAAACAGGCTATGGCTACACCTTC.

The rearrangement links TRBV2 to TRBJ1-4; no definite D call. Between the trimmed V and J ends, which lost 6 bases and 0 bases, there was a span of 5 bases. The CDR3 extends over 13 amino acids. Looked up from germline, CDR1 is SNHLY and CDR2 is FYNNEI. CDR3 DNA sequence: TGTGCCAGCAGCGGTACAACTAATGAAAAACTGTTTTTT. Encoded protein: CASSGTTNEKLFF.